This TCR beta chain is drawn from a study of T cell responses to AZD1222 COVID-19 vaccine. CDR3 length: 18 residues. Only in-frame clones appear in the TCRdb table, and some are missing; sequencing was by immunoSEQ multiplex PCR. The sample yields some 150,000 clones, about 85% seen once. The specimen was peripheral blood, collected after recovery from COVID-19. This sequence joins TRBV21-1 and TRBJ2-7; the DNA was not used to check the table's D call, TRBD2. TRBV21-1 is termed a pseudogene. The TCR sequence derives from an adult who had recovered from COVID-19. The CDR3 coding sequence is TGTGCCAGCAGCAAACGGACTAGCGGGAGGGCCATTTCCTACGAGCAGTACTTC. Amino acid sequence: CASSKRTSGRAISYEQYF.